This T cell receptor beta chain was identified in a study of T cell repertoires in cytomegalovirus infection. Overall study: Indications of both CMV infection and matching HLA type were provided by public TCR beta signatures.

Overall study findings and caveats: The ex vivo response was dominated by HLA-C-restricted CMV-specific TCR beta clonotypes.

TCRdb analysed the reads with MiXCR anew, one entry per CDR3 protein. The sample carries about 490,000 distinct CDR3 sequences, less than 30% recorded once. About this clonotype itself: Its target is unknown.

This CDR3 contains 13 residues. Between the trimmed V and J ends, which lost 5 bases and 4 bases, there was a span of 14 bases. Germline-derived CDR1 and CDR2 are SQVTM and ANQGSEA. The clonotype was recovered from a human donor in good health (CMV status not recorded). Some clones in this sample may be carry-over from other donors' samples. V and J are TRBV29-1 and TRBJ1-2; no definite D call. What was sequenced was PBMCs. CDR3 residues: CSVKDGISYGYTF. The CDR3 nucleotides are TGCAGCGTTAAGGACGGGATAAGCTATGGCTACACCTTC.